These 2 T cell receptor beta chains were all obtained from the same sample, sequenced in a study of blood T cell repertoires in COVID-19. Using immunoSEQ multiplex PCR, the repertoire was profiled, and TCRdb retains in-frame clones only, with some absent. The table records about 240,000 clones, 70% to 90% of them present only once. The sequencing sample was made of peripheral blood. The receptors derive from a woman aged 30 to 39 with acute or convalescent COVID-19.

This chain joins TRBV5-8 and TRBJ2-7; 9 nucleotides agree with TRBD1. With V trimmed by 4 bases and J by 7 bases, 12 bases remained unmatched. The CDR3 consists of 15 residues. Germline V gene sequence: CDR1 SGHTS, CDR2 YDEGEE. CDR3 sequence: CASSAGTGRGAEQYF. CDR3 DNA: TGTGCCAGCAGCGCCGGGACAGGGCGTGGGGCGGAGCAGTACTTC.

The chain has TRBV10-2 and TRBJ2-5; 12 positions agree with TRBD2. This CDR3 is built from 13 residues. The junction had 4 bases not matched to a gene; V was cut back by 7 bases and J by 7 bases. CDR1 and CDR2 from the germline V gene are WSHSY and SAAADI. The CDR3 sequence is CASTLAGGVTQYF. DNA of the CDR3: TGCGCCAGCACACTAGCGGGAGGCGTGACCCAGTACTTC.